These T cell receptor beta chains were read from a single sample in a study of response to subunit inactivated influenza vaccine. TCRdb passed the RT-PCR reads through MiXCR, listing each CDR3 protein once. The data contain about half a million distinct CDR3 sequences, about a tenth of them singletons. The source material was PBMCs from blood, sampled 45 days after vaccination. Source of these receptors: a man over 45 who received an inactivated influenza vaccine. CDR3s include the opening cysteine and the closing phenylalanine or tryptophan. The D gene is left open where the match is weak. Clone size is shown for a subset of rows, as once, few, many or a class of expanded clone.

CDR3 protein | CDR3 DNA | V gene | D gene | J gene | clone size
CASSLGQKWYNEQFF | TGTGCCAGCAGCTTAGGGCAGAAATGGTACAATGAGCAGTTCTTC | TRBV11-2 | - | TRBJ2-1 | -
CASSSEGTRTKTQYF | TGTGCCAGCAGTTCCGAAGGTACCAGGACGAAGACCCAGTACTTC | TRBV12-3/TRBV12-4 | - | TRBJ2-5 | -
CASSFARAEAFF | TGTGCCAGCAGCTTCGCCCGCGCTGAAGCTTTCTTT | TRBV5-6 | - | TRBJ1-1 | few
CASSILQGQETQYF | TGTGCCAGCAGCATACTACAGGGGCAAGAGACCCAGTACTTC | TRBV28 | TRBD1 | TRBJ2-5 | few
CASRIALNQPQHF | TGTGCCAGCAGGATCGCCCTCAATCAGCCCCAGCATTTT | TRBV6-2/TRBV6-3 | - | TRBJ1-5 | -
CASSYRDRGYEQYF | TGTGCCAGCAGTTACCGGGACAGGGGCTACGAGCAGTACTTC | TRBV6-2/TRBV6-3 | TRBD1 | TRBJ2-7 | many
CAISDDRVGELFF | TGTGCCATCAGTGACGATAGGGTAGGGGAGCTGTTTTTT | TRBV10-3 | - | TRBJ2-2 | -
CASSFSGRTHGSYNEQFF | TGTGCCAGCAGCTTTAGCGGGAGGACACATGGCTCCTACAATGAGCAGTTCTTC | TRBV7-3 | TRBD2 | TRBJ2-1 | once
CAIGPPGTFTDTQYF | TGTGCCATCGGCCCTCCGGGAACCTTCACAGATACGCAGTATTTT | TRBV10-3 | - | TRBJ2-3 | few
CSVLTGPNEQFF | TGCAGCGTGTTGACAGGGCCGAATGAGCAGTTCTTC | TRBV29-1 | TRBD1 | TRBJ2-1 | -
CSADEEIGTQYF | TGCAGTGCCGATGAGGAGATCGGGACCCAGTACTTC | TRBV20-1 | - | TRBJ2-5 | many
CASRSTGLRPNEQFF | TGTGCCAGCAGATCGACAGGCTTAAGACCCAATGAGCAGTTCTTC | TRBV28 | - | TRBJ2-1 | -
CSVVVPSGGELFF | TGCAGCGTTGTTGTCCCGTCAGGTGGGGAGCTGTTTTTT | TRBV29-1 | - | TRBJ2-2 | few
CASSPVRLTGGYEQYF | TGTGCCAGCAGCCCGGTTCGTTTGACAGGGGGTTACGAGCAGTACTTC | TRBV28 | TRBD1 | TRBJ2-7 | -
CASSELAADTQYF | TGTGCCAGCAGCGAACTGGCCGCAGATACGCAGTATTTT | TRBV12-3/TRBV12-4 | - | TRBJ2-3 | few
CASSYSRRETQYF | TGTGCCAGCAGTTACTCGAGGCGGGAGACCCAGTACTTC | TRBV6-5 | - | TRBJ2-5 | -
CASTTGTTRETQYF | TGTGCCAGCACTACTGGGACCACAAGGGAGACCCAGTACTTC | TRBV12-3/TRBV12-4 | - | TRBJ2-5 | many
CASSYSPRDRGRDEQFF | TGTGCCAGCAGTTACTCCCCCCGGGACAGGGGGCGCGATGAGCAGTTCTTC | TRBV6-2/TRBV6-3 | TRBD1 | TRBJ2-1 | few
CASSTQSGGALDTQYF | TGCGCCAGCAGCACACAAAGCGGGGGGGCCTTAGATACGCAGTATTTT | TRBV5-1 | TRBD2 | TRBJ2-3 | -
CASIRQGQGTDTQYF | TGTGCCAGCATTAGGCAGGGACAGGGGACAGATACGCAGTATTTT | TRBV7-9 | TRBD1 | TRBJ2-3 | few
CASSYSADMNTEAFF | TGTGCCAGCAGTTACTCGGCGGACATGAACACTGAAGCTTTCTTT | TRBV6-5 | - | TRBJ1-1 | many
CASSQGQGKGELFF | TGTGCCAGCAGCCAAGGACAGGGTAAAGGGGAGCTGTTTTTT | TRBV4-2 | TRBD1 | TRBJ2-2 | few
CASVQSIMNTEAFF | TGTGCCTCGGTACAGTCCATCATGAACACTGAAGCTTTCTTT | TRBV12-3/TRBV12-4 | - | TRBJ1-1 | -
CSVPKSGRGYNEQFF | TGCAGCGTCCCCAAGAGTGGAAGGGGGTACAATGAGCAGTTCTTC | TRBV29-1 | - | TRBJ2-1 | few
CASSSGTTDEQYF | TGCGCCAGCAGCTCCGGGACTACCGACGAGCAGTACTTC | TRBV5-1 | TRBD2 | TRBJ2-7 | many
CASSMARDTQYF | TGTGCCAGCAGCATGGCGAGAGATACGCAGTATTTT | TRBV7-2 | - | TRBJ2-3 | few
CGARVSLQETQYF | TGCGGTGCTAGAGTAAGCCTCCAAGAGACCCAGTACTTC | TRBV20-1 | - | TRBJ2-5 | -